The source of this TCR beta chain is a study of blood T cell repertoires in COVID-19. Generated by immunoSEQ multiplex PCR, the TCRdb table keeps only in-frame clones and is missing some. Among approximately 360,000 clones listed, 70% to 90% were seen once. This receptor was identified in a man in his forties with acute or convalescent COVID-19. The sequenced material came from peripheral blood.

The CDR3 spells CASGWGQGKETQYF. CDR3 bases: TGTGCCAGCGGTTGGGGACAGGGGAAAGAGACCCAGTACTTC. This chain uses TRBV3-1 (or the pseudogene TRBV3-2) with TRBJ2-5, with TRBD1 matching 10 bases. J lost 3 bases, V lost 8 bases, and 6 bases had no gene match. Germline CDR1 LGHDT, CDR2 YNNKEL (reference sequence). CDR3 length: 14 residues.